This T cell receptor (beta chain) was sequenced in a study of CD8 T cells in Susac syndrome. In blood CD8+ and CD4+ T cells, TCR beta underwent sequencing. When the RNA was reverse transcribed, random hexamers were used with an input of roughly 0.45 to 1 ug. TCRdb ran MiXCR on the immunoSEQ multiplex PCR reads and lists one entry per CDR3 protein. In the table there are 210,000 or so distinct CDR3 sequences, about 95% of which are singletons. V was cut by 7 bases and J by 0 bases, with 8 bases left in between. Germline CDR1 is SGHRS and CDR2 is YFSETQ. The CDR3 is 13 residues long. The sample comprised CD4+ T cells from PBMCs. The rearrangement links TRBV5-1 to TRBJ2-1, with D possibly TRBD2 on 6 matching bases. This clonotype originated in a human donor with Susac syndrome. CDR3 amino acids: CASQTSSYNEQFF. CDR3 DNA: TGCGCCAGCCAGACTAGCTCCTACAATGAGCAGTTCTTC.